Listed here are 17 T cell receptor beta chains from one sample, sequenced in a study of T cells in Graves' hyperthyroidism and ophthalmopathy. RNA transcripts yielded amplified TCR beta CDR3 regions. The HTBI primer set drove a first-round RT-PCR of the TCR CDR3. TCRdb re-called the multiplex PCR reads with MiXCR, one entry per CDR3 protein. This table holds 360,000 or so distinct CDR3 sequences, 19% found once. Sequencing was carried out using blood. The source is a woman aged 18-29 years with Graves' hyperthyroidism.

In its sample, this clonotype was seen many times. This chain connects TRBV4-1 to TRBJ2-7; D gene uncertain. The CDR3 covers 14 residues. V was pared by 0 bases and J by 2 bases, with 8 bases between. The germline gives CDR1 MGHRA, CDR2 YSYEKL. This CDR3 reads CASSQDPQTYEQYF. The DNA of the CDR3 is TGCGCCAGCAGCCAAGATCCTCAAACCTACGAGCAGTACTTC.

This clonotype has a count of ten or more. At one end the junction does not follow the germline gene, possibly because of a read error. The J gene is TRBJ1-1, the V gene TRBV6-5; D not resolved. Germline CDR1 is MNHEY and CDR2 is SVGAGI. The CDR3 is 13 residues long. This CDR3 reads CASNYSSPLEAFF. The CDR3 nucleotides read TGTGCCAGCAATTACTCCAGTCCGCTGGAAGCTTTCTTT.

As for this clonotype: A much more abundant neighbour one base away suggests this may be a read error. J is TRBJ2-2 and V is TRBV2, with 12 bases identical to TRBD1. The germline V gene has CDR1 SNHLY and CDR2 FYNNEI. CDR3 length: 17 residues. The V segment lost 8 bases and the J segment 2 bases; nucleotides outside the gene matches: 9. DNA of the CDR3: TGTGCCAGCTGGGACAGGGGGCAAACGGCCAACACCGGGGAGCTGTTTTTT. Its translation is CASWDRGQTANTGELFF.

The chain employs TRBV24-1 and TRBJ1-2; TRBD1 aligns across 7 bases. CDR1 KGHDR and CDR2 SFDVKD come from the germline V gene. The J segment lost 4 bases and the V segment lost 4 bases, leaving 2 bases of the junction unmatched. CDR3 length: 13 residues. The CDR3 region has the DNA TGTGCCACCAGTGAGAGACAGGGCTATGGCTACACCTTC. Protein sequence: CATSERQGYGYTF.

This sequence joins TRBV12-3 or TRBV12-4 and TRBJ1-5, with D possibly being TRBD1 (5 bases). CDR3 length: 17 residues. Trimming took off 3 bases at V and 3 bases at J, with 18 bases between the two ends. CDR3 amino acids: CASSLARRGSNNQPQHF. CDR3 DNA: TGTGCCAGCAGTTTGGCCCGGAGGGGCTCTAACAATCAGCCCCAGCATTTT.

This clonotype was detected many times. The chain has TRBV7-2 and TRBJ2-7; 9 nucleotides align to TRBD2. Trimming at V came to 3 bases and at J to 3 bases, leaving 21 bases not matched to a gene. The CDR3 runs to 20 residues. Germline CDR1 and CDR2: SGHTA and FQGNSA. This CDR3 reads CASSFYGGPKVAGALYEQYF. The CDR3 coding sequence is TGTGCCAGCAGCTTCTACGGCGGACCGAAAGTAGCGGGGGCCCTCTACGAGCAGTACTTC.

This clonotype was detected many times. The V and J genes are TRBV12-3 or TRBV12-4 and TRBJ1-5, with 9 bases aligning to TRBD1. The CDR3 spans 18 residues. J gave up 7 bases and V 2 bases, and 15 bases lay outside the gene matches. This chain's CDR3 is CASSLRDRDYRVEQPQHF. CDR3 in DNA: TGTGCCAGCAGTTTAAGGGACAGGGATTATCGGGTTGAACAGCCCCAGCATTTT.

J is TRBJ2-5 and V is TRBV7-9; TRBD1 agrees at 7 bases. The CDR3 extends over 15 amino acids. With V trimmed by 5 bases and J by 2 bases, 8 bases remained unmatched. Germline V lookup: CDR1 SEHNR, CDR2 FQNEAQ (reference sequence). CDR3 coding DNA: TGTGCCAGCAGCGCAAGAGGGGGCGGACAAGAGACCCAGTACTTC. Its translation: CASSARGGGQETQYF.

This clonotype has more than one count but fewer than ten. The CDR3 region has the DNA TGTGCCAGCAGACTGGGACAGGCGGGAGGCTACACCTTC. The encoded protein is CASRLGQAGGYTF. The V call is TRBV6-1, the J call TRBJ1-2, with TRBD1 matching 8 bases. The germline CDR1 and CDR2 sequences are MNHNS and SASEGT. J gave up 8 bases and V 6 bases, and 8 bases lay outside the gene matches. The CDR3 runs 13 residues.

This chain uses TRBV10-1 with TRBJ1-5; unclear D gene. Looked up from germline, CDR1 is WNHNN and CDR2 is SYGVQD (reference sequence). There are 13 residues in the CDR3. V was shortened by 3 bases and J by 5 bases, with 8 bases between the two germline ends. CDR3 bases: TGCGCCAGCAGTGAAGGGTTGGATCAGCCCCAGCATTTT. Protein sequence: CASSEGLDQPQHF.

This clonotype has a count of ten or more. The V and J genes are TRBV18 and TRBJ2-2; unclear D gene. Germline V CDR1 and CDR2: KGHSH, LQKENI. V was pared by 3 bases and J by 5 bases, with 7 bases between. This CDR3 is 13 amino acids long. The DNA for the CDR3 is TGTGCCAGCTCACCTCTTCCTACCGGGGAGCTGTTTTTT. The encoded protein is CASSPLPTGELFF.

This clonotype was seen at least ten times. This chain uses TRBV24-1 with TRBJ1-5, with a weak D call TRBD1 (5 bases). The CDR3 runs to 17 residues. Germline CDR1 is KGHDR and CDR2 is SFDVKD. The V gene lost 5 bases and the J gene lost 3 bases, with 19 bases spanning the gap. The CDR3 DNA is TGTGCCACCAGTGTGGGGCGCGGATCATCTATCAATCAGCCCCAGCATTTT. Translating it yields CATSVGRGSSINQPQHF.

The chain is built from TRBV20-1 and TRBJ2-7, with TRBD1 matching 10 bases. The CDR3 contains 14 residues. Germline V gives CDR1 DFQATT, CDR2 SNEGSKA (reference sequence). The V and J ends lost 6 bases and 2 bases, in that order; junction bases with no gene match: 7. The CDR3 nucleotides read TGCAGTGCCACCTCCGGGACAGGGGCCTACGAGCAGTACTTC. It encodes CSATSGTGAYEQYF.

This clonotype was observed at least ten times. The gene calls are TRBV12-3 or TRBV12-4 and TRBJ2-4; 10 bases line up with TRBD2. The CDR3 sequence is 13 residues long. V gave up 4 bases and J gave up 9 bases; unmatched junction bases: 3. The CDR3 nucleotides are TGTGCCAGCAGTTATTTAGCGGGGGGCATTCAGTACTTC. It encodes CASSYLAGGIQYF.

This clonotype was observed many times. The chain is built from TRBV5-1 and TRBJ2-5; a possible D gene is TRBD1 (6 bases). Germline lookup yields CDR1 SGHRS and CDR2 YFSETQ. This CDR3 is 16 amino acids long. Deletions cut 0 bases from V and 5 bases from J, with 17 bases between. DNA for the CDR3: TGCGCCAGCAGCTTGGGAGTTACAGGGAGTTTGGAGACCCAGTACTTC. As protein: CASSLGVTGSLETQYF.

V usage is TRBV12-3 or TRBV12-4 and J usage is TRBJ1-1; D unresolved. The CDR3 has 14 amino acids. V was pared by 3 bases and J by 11 bases, with 19 bases between. CDR3 protein: CASSFFLSSGNAFF. The CDR3 nucleotides read TGTGCCAGCAGTTTCTTTTTGAGTTCGGGGAATGCTTTCTTT.

Turning to this clonotype: A much larger clone differs by one base, so this may be a read error. The rearrangement joins TRBV29-1 to TRBJ2-5; D not certain. This CDR3 has 13 residues. CDR1 and CDR2 (germline): SQVTM, ANQGSEA. This CDR3 reads CIVEWTLQETQYF. The CDR3 DNA is TGCATCGTTGAGTGGACGTTACAAGAGACCCAGTACTTC.